Listed below are T cell receptor beta chains from one sample, sequenced in a study of shared clonotypes between healthy human individuals. Assay used: immunoSEQ multiplex PCR; TCRdb lists only in-frame clones, some missing. The sample contains hundreds of thousands of clones, around 72% of which appear only once. Sequencing used memory CD4+ T cells sorted from blood. The source is a woman aged 25 to 39 in good health. The CDR3 runs from the conserved cysteine through the conserved F or W. A D gene is named only where the DNA matches it firmly. Part of the rows lack a size; the others show once, few, many or a class for expanded clones.

>TRBJ2-7|TRBD1|14|-|TRBV30
TGTGCCTGGAGGGACAGGGTACTCTCCTACGAGCAGTACTTC
CAWRDRVLSYEQYF
>TRBJ1-2|-|15|-|TRBV6-5
TGTGCCAGCAGATCCGAGGGATTAGCTAACTATGGCTACACCTTC
CASRSEGLANYGYTF
>TRBJ2-6|-|16|-|TRBV19
TGTGCCAGTAGTATAGCGGTAGCCCTGGGGGCCAACGTCCTGACTTTC
CASSIAVALGANVLTF
>TRBJ2-7|-|14|many|TRBV6-5
TGTGCCAGCAGACGGGACTTTTCCTCCTACGAGCAGTACTTC
CASRRDFSSYEQYF
>TRBJ1-4|-|16|-|TRBV28
TGTGCCAGCAGTCCCGCAGGAGGCGTTTATAATGAAAAACTGTTTTTT
CASSPAGGVYNEKLFF
>TRBJ2-7|-|13|-|TRBV19
TGTGCCAGTAGTATTGGAATCCGGGACGAGCAGTACTTC
CASSIGIRDEQYF
>TRBJ2-5|TRBD1|16|-|TRBV5-1
TGCGCCAGCAAACCACAAACAGGGGGCGAGCGGGGGACCCAGTACTTC
CASKPQTGGERGTQYF
>TRBJ2-5|-|14|-|TRBV5-1
TGCGCCAGCGGGCCAGGGACCGCCGTTGAGACCCAGTACTTC
CASGPGTAVETQYF
>TRBJ1-1|TRBD1|18|many|TRBV11-2
TGTGCCAGCAGCCGTGGAGCAGGGGGCGGCCGCATGTACACTGAAGCTTTCTTT
CASSRGAGGGRMYTEAFF
>TRBJ2-2|-|13|-|TRBV29-1
TGCAGCGTTGATCACAGGGGAGGCGGGGAGCTGTTTTTT
CSVDHRGGGELFF
>TRBJ2-3|-|14|-|TRBV28
TGTGCCAGCAGTTATAGCGCTAGCACAGATACGCAGTATTTT
CASSYSASTDTQYF
>TRBJ2-3|-|16|-|TRBV25-1
TGTGCCAGCAGTGAATTGACGGCCTCTAGCACAGATACGCAGTATTTT
CASSELTASSTDTQYF
>TRBJ2-3|TRBD2|14|-|TRBV30
TGTGCCTGGAGTGTTAGCGGGAGGTCAGATACGCAGTATTTT
CAWSVSGRSDTQYF
>TRBJ1-1|-|13|-|TRBV19
TGTGCCAGTAGGGGACACCAAGGCGCTGAAGCTTTCTTT
CASRGHQGAEAFF
>TRBJ2-1|TRBD1|17|-|TRBV25-1
TGTGCCAGCAGGAGTTGGCAACAGGGGGCGGGTGGGTTCGGCAGGTTCTTC
CASRSWQQGAGGFGRFF
>TRBJ1-3|TRBD1|15|-|TRBV10-3
TGTGCCATCAGTGGGGGACAGGCCTCTGGAAACACCATATATTTT
CAISGGQASGNTIYF
>TRBJ1-2|-|16|-|TRBV28
TGTGCCAGCAGCCCTGAAGGAGTGGGGTCGGGCTATGGCTACACCTTC
CASSPEGVGSGYGYTF
>TRBJ2-2|-|14|-|TRBV19
TGTGCCAGTAAAGGGGGGCAGAACACCGGGGAGCTGTTTTTT
CASKGGQNTGELFF
>TRBJ1-5|-|15|-|TRBV19
TGTGCCAGTAGTAACGGGGGCTTCGGAAATCAGCCCCAGCATTTT
CASSNGGFGNQPQHF
>TRBJ1-2|TRBD1|14|-|TRBV15
TGTGCCACCAGCCGGCAGGGGGCGTACTATGGCTACACCTTC
CATSRQGAYYGYTF
>TRBJ1-2|TRBD1|14|-|TRBV7-3
TGTGCCAGCAGCCCGGGACAGGAGGGCTATGGCTACACCTTC
CASSPGQEGYGYTF
>TRBJ2-2|TRBD1|14|-|TRBV5-1
TGCGCCAGCTCCGGGACAGGGGGCACCGGGGAGCTGTTTTTT
CASSGTGGTGELFF
>TRBJ1-3|-|16|-|TRBV15
TGTGCCACCAGCAGAGAGTTGACAGAAGCTTCAAACACCATATATTTT
CATSRELTEASNTIYF
>TRBJ2-2|TRBD2|15|-|TRBV6-5
TGTGCCAGCAGCCCACGGGGCGGGAGGACCGGGGAGCTGTTTTTT
CASSPRGGRTGELFF
>TRBJ2-5|TRBD2|18|-|TRBV5-1
TGCGCCAGCAGCCTACAAGGACTAGCGAACGAGATTCTGGAGACCCAGTACTTC
CASSLQGLANEILETQYF
>TRBJ2-7|-|12|-|TRBV4-2
TGTGCCAGCAGCTCAGATCCCGGAGAGCAGTACTTC
CASSSDPGEQYF
>TRBJ2-5|-|14|-|TRBV6-1
TGTGCCAGCAGTAACGCCTTCCGGGCGGAGACCCAGTACTTC
CASSNAFRAETQYF
>TRBJ2-7|TRBD2|16|few|TRBV11-2
TGTGCCAGCAGCTCGACTAGCGCCCTAGGCCCCTACGAGCAGTACTTC
CASSSTSALGPYEQYF
>TRBJ1-1|-|14|-|TRBV5-1
TGCGCCAGCAGCTTGGGTTGGGTCAGTGTCGAAGCTTTCTTT
CASSLGWVSVEAFF
>TRBJ2-3|TRBD1|15|-|TRBV10-1
TGCGCCAGCAGTCTTGGACAGGGCATTATAGATACGCAGTATTTT
CASSLGQGIIDTQYF
>TRBJ1-5|TRBD1|15|few|TRBV2
TGTGCCAGCGCAGCAGTTGGACAGGGCAATCAGCCCCAGCATTTT
CASAAVGQGNQPQHF
>TRBJ2-7|-|14|once|TRBV11-2
TGTGCCAGCAGCTTAGTGACAGGAGGCTACGAGCAGTACTTC
CASSLVTGGYEQYF
>TRBJ2-3|TRBD2|19|once|TRBV13
TGTGCCAGCAGCCCGAGGGACAGCCCGGGACTAGCGGGTGCAGATACGCAGTATTTT
CASSPRDSPGLAGADTQYF
>TRBJ2-1|TRBD2|15|-|TRBV25-1
TGTGCCAGCGGGGGGGCTAGCGGGTTCTACAATGAGCAGTTCTTC
CASGGASGFYNEQFF
>TRBJ2-1|-|15|-|TRBV5-1
TGCGCCAGCAGCACTGCCGGGACTGGAAACAATGAGCAGTTCTTC
CASSTAGTGNNEQFF
>TRBJ1-1|-|15|few|TRBV28
TGTGCCAGCACCCCCGGGGGGGAGGAGGTCTCTGAAGCTTTCTTT
CASTPGGEEVSEAFF
>TRBJ1-4|TRBD1|15|-|TRBV5-6
TGTGCCAGCAGCTGGGGACAGCCCGGCACGGAAAAACTGTTTTTT
CASSWGQPGTEKLFF
>TRBJ2-7|-|13|-|TRBV7-2
TGTGCCAGCAGCAAAAGGCGAGGCTACGAGCAGTACTTC
CASSKRRGYEQYF
>TRBJ2-2|-|13|-|TRBV28
TGTGCCAGCAGTTTGACAAGTCCCGGGGAGCTGTTTTTT
CASSLTSPGELFF
>TRBJ1-1|TRBD1|17|-|TRBV15
TGTGCCACCAGCAGAAACCGGATTGAGGGGGCTGACACTGAAGCTTTCTTT
CATSRNRIEGADTEAFF
>TRBJ2-5|-|11|-|TRBV20-1
TGCAGTGCCCTCTGGCAAGAGACCCAGTACTTC
CSALWQETQYF
>TRBJ1-1|-|13|-|TRBV14
TGTGCCAGCAGCCTAGTAATTAACACTGAAGCTTTCTTT
CASSLVINTEAFF
>TRBJ2-1|TRBD2|15|few|TRBV5-4
TGTGCCAGCAGCCCCTGGGGCGGGAGCCAAGATGAGCAGTTCTTC
CASSPWGGSQDEQFF
>TRBJ2-2|-|13|-|TRBV5-1
TGCGCCAGCAGCTGGACCGTGAGCGGGGAGCTGTTTTTT
CASSWTVSGELFF
>TRBJ2-7|-|14|once|TRBV28
TGTGCCAGCAGCCTCCGGGACACCCACTACGAGCAGTACTTC
CASSLRDTHYEQYF
>TRBJ2-3|-|15|-|TRBV6-5
TGTGCCAGCAGTTTTTATAGCGGAAGCACAGATACGCAGTATTTT
CASSFYSGSTDTQYF
>TRBJ2-2|-|13|-|TRBV29-1
TGCAGCGTTGATCCGCACCTGACCGGGGAGCTGTTTTTT
CSVDPHLTGELFF
>TRBJ1-6|-|15|-|TRBV5-4
TGTGCCAGCAGTAAGCATACTAGGTTGTCCTCACCCCTCCACTTT
CASSKHTRLSSPLHF
>TRBJ1-4|TRBD1|13|-|TRBV29-1
TGCAGCGCTCAACAGGGGGTTCAGGAAAAACTGTTTTTT
CSAQQGVQEKLFF
>TRBJ1-4|-|15|-|TRBV5-1
TGCGCCAGCAGCTTGGCCGGGACAACTAATGAAAAACTGTTTTTT
CASSLAGTTNEKLFF
>TRBJ1-5|-|12|-|TRBV28
TGTGCCAGCAAAGGGGGCAATCAGCCCCAGCATTTT
CASKGGNQPQHF
>TRBJ1-1|-|14|-|TRBV5-1
TGCGCCAGCAGAATCGGGGGTCTGAACACTGAAGCTTTCTTT
CASRIGGLNTEAFF
>TRBJ2-6|TRBD2|16|-|TRBV27
TGTGCCACCAAACTAGCGGGCCCCTCTGGGGCCAACGTCCTGACTTTC
CATKLAGPSGANVLTF
>TRBJ1-1|-|16|-|TRBV5-6
TGTGCCAGCAGCTTCAGGGGCCTGTCAATGAACACTGAAGCTTTCTTT
CASSFRGLSMNTEAFF
>TRBJ2-7|-|12|-|TRBV27
TGTGCCAGCAGTCCGGGACTTAGGCCTTTGTACTTC
CASSPGLRPLYF
>TRBJ2-2|TRBD2|17|few|TRBV19
TGTGCCAGTAGTGCATTACTGACTAGCGGGAGCCCCGGGGAGCTGTTTTTT
CASSALLTSGSPGELFF
>TRBJ2-3|-|16|-|TRBV27
TGTGCCAGCAGTTTATCGAAGGGCATAGTAACAGATACGCAGTATTTT
CASSLSKGIVTDTQYF